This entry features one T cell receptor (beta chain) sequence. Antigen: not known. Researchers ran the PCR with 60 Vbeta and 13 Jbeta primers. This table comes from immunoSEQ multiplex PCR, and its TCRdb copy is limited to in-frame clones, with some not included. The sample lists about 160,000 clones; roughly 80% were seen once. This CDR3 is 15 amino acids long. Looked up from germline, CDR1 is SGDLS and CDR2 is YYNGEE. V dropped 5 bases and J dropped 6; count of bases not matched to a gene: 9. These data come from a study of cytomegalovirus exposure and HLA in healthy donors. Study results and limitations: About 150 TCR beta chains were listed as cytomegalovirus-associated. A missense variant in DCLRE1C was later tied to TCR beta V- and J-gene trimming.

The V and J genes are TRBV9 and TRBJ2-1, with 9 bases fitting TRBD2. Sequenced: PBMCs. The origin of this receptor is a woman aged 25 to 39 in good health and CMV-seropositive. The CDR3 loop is CASSLGGGGANEQFF. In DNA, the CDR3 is TGTGCCAGCAGTTTAGGAGGCGGGGGGGCCAATGAGCAGTTCTTC.